The 32 T cell receptor beta chains below all came from one sample that was sequenced in a study of T cells in women clearing cervical HPV infection. Sequenced by immunoSEQ multiplex PCR; TCRdb stores in-frame clones only, minus some. This table holds approximately 18,000 clones. Sample: blood buffy coat. These receptors were collected from a woman aged 18-70 years with a cervical HPV16 infection that either progressed to CIN3+ or cleared (not recorded which).

Details on this clone: The read terminates 3 residues before the CDR3 end, so the remaining end is supplied by the germline J gene. The chain couples TRBV7-3 to TRBJ2-3; TRBD2 agrees at 15 bases. The CDR3 is 22 amino acids. CDR1 and CDR2 (germline): SGHTA, FQGTGA. V trimming: 1 base; J trimming: 3 bases; junction bases outside the gene matches: 17. The CDR3: CASSLKCGSGTSGGMYTDTQYF. The CDR3 bases that were read are TGTGCCAGCAGCTTAAAATGCGGCTCCGGGACTAGCGGGGGGATGTATACAGATACG.

About this clone: The read halts 3 residues ahead of the CDR3 end, with the missing end drawn from the germline J gene. The V call is TRBV12-3 or TRBV12-4, the J call TRBJ2-5; 9 bases are a match to TRBD2. Trimming cost V 3 bases and J 5 bases; bases outside gene matches: 10. This CDR3 has 16 amino acids. The DNA read from the CDR3 is TGTGCCAGCAGTTTTACACTAGCGGGCGTCCTTGAGACC. Amino acids: CASSFTLAGVLET. The entire CDR3 protein is CASSFTLAGVLETQYF.

To note about this clone: The DNA ends 3 residues before the CDR3 does, and the rest of the CDR3 is filled in from the germline J gene. V and J are TRBV13 and TRBJ2-5; 9 nucleotides match TRBD2. This CDR3 contains 15 residues. From germline, CDR1 is PRHDT and CDR2 FYEKMQ (reference sequence). Losses at the gene ends were 2 bases for V and 5 bases for J; bases not matched to a gene: 6. CDR3 residues: CASSLKASGMETQYF. CDR3 DNA (partial): TGTGCCAGCAGCTTAAAGGCTAGCGGGATGGAGACC.

This clone is identified as medium-sized (0.01 to 0.1%) from frequency. The sequenced fragment ends 3 residues before the CDR3 boundary, so the rest is inferred from the germline J gene. J is TRBJ2-3 and V is TRBV18; TRBD2 matches 8 bases. Germline V lookup: CDR1 KGHSH, CDR2 LQKENI. V was clipped by 4 bases and J by 2 bases; unmatched bases: 5. The CDR3 covers 15 residues. CDR3 loop: CASSLGLASTDTQYF. The part of the CDR3 DNA that was read is TGTGCCAGCTCACTAGGACTAGCCTCCACAGATACG.

On this clone: The read ends 3 residues early relative to the CDR3; the germline J gene fills the gap. V gene TRBV11-2 combines with J gene TRBJ2-7; D gene unclear. V was pared by 2 bases and J by 5 bases, with 10 bases between. The length of the CDR3 is 13 residues. In germline, CDR1 is SGHAT, CDR2 FQNNGV. The CDR3 spells CASSLSWSDEQYF. The CDR3 bases that were read are TGTGCCAGCAGCTTATCTTGGAGCGACGAG.

About this clone: From the germline J gene comes the end of the CDR3, since the read stops 3 residues before it. The J gene is TRBJ1-3, the V gene TRBV9; the D is unclear. The CDR3 is 14 amino acids. The germline V and J ends were trimmed by 3 bases and 2 bases, with 9 bases remaining between them. From germline, CDR1 is SGDLS and CDR2 YYNGEE. The chain's CDR3 is CASSGAGTGNTIYF. The covered CDR3 bases are TGTGCCAGCAGCGGAGCGGGGACTGGAAACACC.

About this clone: The read comes to an end 3 residues before the CDR3 does, leaving the germline J gene to fill in the end. V and J are TRBV4-2 and TRBJ1-3; 8 bases line up with TRBD1. This CDR3 has 21 residues. Germline CDR1 and CDR2: LGHNA and YNFKEQ. The V and J ends lost 0 bases and 0 bases, in that order; junction bases with no gene match: 16. Partial CDR3 DNA: TGTGCCAGCAGCCAAGAAGGTCAGGGCAGGGGGCTCTTAAGCTCTGGAAACACC. Amino acids: CASSQEGQGRGLLSSGNT. The CDR3 in its entirety is CASSQEGQGRGLLSSGNTIYF.

Notes on this clone: The read terminates 3 residues ahead of where the CDR3 ends, so the germline J gene completes it. The rearrangement joins TRBV9 to TRBJ2-7, with 8 bases identical to TRBD1. V shed 0 bases, J shed 1 base, and the junction held 9 bases outside the gene matches. This CDR3 is built from 17 residues. CDR1 and CDR2 from the germline V gene are SGDLS and YYNGEE. The CDR3 sequence is CASSVAPSGTGSYEQYF. The CDR3 bases that were read are TGTGCCAGCAGCGTAGCCCCTTCGGGGACAGGATCCTACGAG.

As to this clone: The CDR3 end is not reached by the read, which stops 3 residues before it; the germline J gene fills it in. This sequence joins TRBV19 and TRBJ2-1; D call uncertain. This CDR3 contains 15 residues. V lost 0 bases and J lost 3, with 9 bases in between. Germline V gene sequence: CDR1 LNHDA, CDR2 SQIVND (reference sequence). This CDR3 reads CASSIESTGYNEQFF. The CDR3 bases that were read are TGTGCCAGTAGTATAGAAAGTACGGGCTACAATGAG.

Concerning this clone: The read halts 3 residues ahead of the CDR3 end, with the missing end drawn from the germline J gene. V usage is TRBV7-9 and J usage is TRBJ1-1, with a weak D call TRBD1 (5 bases). The V and J ends lost 3 bases and 0 bases respectively, with 8 bases between them. The CDR3 consists of 14 residues. Germline CDR1 SEHNR, CDR2 FQNEAQ (reference sequence). The sequenced CDR3 bases are TGTGCCAGCAGCTTTTGGACACTGAACACTGAA. As protein: CASSFWTLNTE. The full CDR3 protein reads CASSFWTLNTEAFF.

In regard to this clone: The CDR3 goes on 3 residues after the read ends, and that part is filled in from the germline J gene. The chain joins TRBV20-1 to TRBJ2-2; 7 bases are shared with TRBD2. The V and J ends lost 0 bases and 6 bases, in that order; junction bases with no gene match: 7. Germline lookup yields CDR1 DFQATT and CDR2 SNEGSKA (reference sequence). The CDR3 totals 15 residues. This CDR3 is CSARDQSAGPGELFF. The DNA read from the CDR3 is TGCAGTGCTAGAGATCAGTCAGCGGGGCCCGGGGAG.

As regards this clone: Read coverage stops 3 residues before the CDR3 terminus; the germline J gene supplies the remainder. The genes are TRBV29-1 and TRBJ1-6; 10 nucleotides agree with TRBD1. V was pared by 5 bases and J by 8 bases, with 3 bases of the junction left unmatched. Germline values: CDR1 SQVTM, CDR2 ANQGSEA. The CDR3 totals 13 residues. This chain's CDR3 is CSVSDRGDSPLHF. The covered CDR3 bases are TGCAGCGTTTCGGACAGGGGGGATTCACCC.

Note on this clone: The missing CDR3 end, 3 residues past where the read stops, is filled in from the germline J gene. The rearrangement uses TRBV19 and TRBJ1-1, with a weak D call TRBD1 (5 bases). Germline-derived CDR1 and CDR2 are LNHDA and SQIVND (reference sequence). V lost 6 bases and J lost 4, with 12 bases in between. The CDR3 has 13 amino acids. The CDR3 bases that were read are TGTGCCAGTAGCGCCGGGGACTTCACTGAA. This sequence encodes CASSAGDFTE. The entire CDR3 sequence reads CASSAGDFTEAFF.

Comments on this clone: The read stops 3 residues short of the end of the CDR3; the missing end is completed from the germline J gene. This chain connects TRBV20-1 to TRBJ2-7; tentative D call: TRBD1 (7 bases). From germline, CDR1 is DFQATT and CDR2 SNEGSKA (reference sequence). There are 14 residues in the CDR3. V was trimmed by 5 bases and J by 1 base, leaving 15 bases between them. The CDR3 is CSASPSGGSYEQYF. The sequenced CDR3 bases are TGCAGTGCTTCGCCTTCAGGGGGGTCCTACGAG.

In regard to this clone: The read is 3 residues too short to cover the CDR3 end, so that end is filled in from the germline J gene. This chain connects TRBV28 to TRBJ2-6; TRBD1 aligns across 8 bases. This CDR3 is 15 amino acids long. The V segment lost 5 bases and the J segment 4 bases; nucleotides outside the gene matches: 4. Germline V gene data show CDR1 as MDHEN and CDR2 as SYDVKM. CDR3 DNA (partial): TGTGCCAGCAGTCGACAGGGGTCCGGGGCCAACGTC. Translated: CASSRQGSGANV. Given in full, the CDR3 is CASSRQGSGANVLTF.

This clone is deemed medium-sized by its frequency. The sequenced CDR3 bases are TGTGCCAGCAGCCTAAACGGGGGGACGGTCATG. Its protein product is CASSLNGGTVM. The CDR3 as a whole reads CASSLNGGTVMAFF. The V gene is TRBV2, the J gene TRBJ1-1, with a weak D call TRBD1 (5 bases). The missing CDR3 end, 3 residues past where the read stops, is filled in from the germline J gene. This CDR3 is built from 14 residues. Germline V CDR1 and CDR2: SNHLY, FYNNEI.

CDR3 residues: CASGGGTDTQYF. CDR3 DNA, as far as it was read: TGCGCCTCGGGGGGGGGCACAGATACG. J is TRBJ2-3 and V is TRBV5-1, with TRBD2 matching over 8 bases. With the read ending 3 residues before the CDR3 end, the germline J gene is used to fill in that end. Germline V gene sequence: CDR1 SGHRS, CDR2 YFSETQ. CDR3 length: 12 amino acids. The junction had 2 bases not matched to a gene; V was cut back by 10 bases and J by 1 base.

For this clone: The missing CDR3 end, 3 residues past where the read stops, is filled in from the germline J gene. V usage is TRBV11-2 and J usage is TRBJ1-1; tentative D call: TRBD1 (5 bases). The germline V gene encodes CDR1 SGHAT and CDR2 FQNNGV. V gave up 2 bases and J gave up 5 bases, with 9 bases separating them. CDR3 length: 13 residues. CDR3 DNA, as far as it was read: TGTGCCAGCAGCTTATTAGGGGTAACTGAA. Encoded protein: CASSLLGVTE. The complete CDR3 reads CASSLLGVTEAFF.

Turning to this clone: The CDR3 goes on 3 residues after the read ends, and that part is filled in from the germline J gene. V usage is TRBV19 and J usage is TRBJ1-4, with D perhaps matching TRBD1 (6 bases). The CDR3 runs 15 residues. Looked up from germline, CDR1 is LNHDA and CDR2 is SQIVND (reference sequence). Trimming took 5 bases from V and 0 from J, leaving 10 bases between them. The part of the CDR3 DNA that was read is TGTGCCAGTAGTGTAAACAGGGCAACTAATGAAAAA. As protein: CASSVNRATNEK. The entire CDR3 protein reads CASSVNRATNEKLFF.

Comment on this clone: Sequencing ends 3 residues short of the CDR3 end; the germline J gene provides the rest. The V call is TRBV19, the J call TRBJ2-1; 9 bases match TRBD2. This CDR3 region has 15 residues. Per the germline V gene, CDR1 is LNHDA and CDR2 is SQIVND (reference sequence). J gave up 7 bases and V 11 bases, and 15 bases lay outside the gene matches. The part of the CDR3 DNA that was read is TGTGCCGCAAAAGGGGAGGCTAGCGGGGAGAATGAG. This gives the protein CAAKGEASGENE. From start to end, the CDR3 is CAAKGEASGENEQFF.

As to this clone: Read coverage stops 3 residues before the CDR3 terminus; the germline J gene supplies the remainder. This rearrangement joins TRBV6-1 to TRBJ1-1; D gene uncertain. The germline V gene encodes CDR1 MNHNS and CDR2 SASEGT. This CDR3 spans 13 amino acids. The CDR3 region is CASSEARGLEAFF. The sequenced CDR3 bases are TGTGCCAGCAGTGAAGCGCGAGGGTTGGAA.

Notes on this clone: The read stops 3 residues short of the end of the CDR3; the missing end is completed from the germline J gene. The chain uses TRBV6-4 and TRBJ2-3; weak D call: TRBD1 (6 bases). V dropped 8 bases and J dropped 0 bases, with 15 bases sitting between them. The CDR3 contains 15 residues. Per the germline V gene, CDR1 is MRHNA and CDR2 is SNTAGT. CDR3 amino acids: CASSTDSASTDTQYF. The covered CDR3 bases are TGTGCCAGCTCAACGGACAGTGCTAGCACAGATACG.

Concerning this clone itself: The read halts 3 residues ahead of the CDR3 end, with the missing end drawn from the germline J gene. The chain joins TRBV20-1 to TRBJ2-7, with D perhaps TRBD1 (7 bases). The CDR3 contains 20 residues. The germline V and J ends were trimmed by 0 bases and 1 base, with 28 bases remaining between them. Germline V gives CDR1 DFQATT, CDR2 SNEGSKA (reference sequence). CDR3 DNA, as far as it was read: TGCAGTGCTAGAGATCGGGAGACAGGGTACCCCGGCTGGGGATCCTACGAG. Its translation: CSARDRETGYPGWGSYE. The full-length CDR3 reads as CSARDRETGYPGWGSYEQYF.

A word on this clone: Read coverage stops 3 residues before the CDR3 terminus; the germline J gene supplies the remainder. The chain combines TRBV2 with TRBJ1-4; D is uncertain. Trimming removed 8 bases at V and 7 bases at J, with 17 bases between. The CDR3 extends over 14 amino acids. In germline, CDR1 is SNHLY, CDR2 FYNNEI. The CDR3 loop is CASLRSSTGEKLFF. The part of the CDR3 DNA that was read is TGTGCCAGCCTCCGGTCGTCCACGGGTGAAAAA.

As to this clone: The read ends 3 residues early relative to the CDR3; the germline J gene fills the gap. The J gene is TRBJ1-5, the V gene TRBV19, with no clear D. The V gene's germline CDR1 is LNHDA and CDR2 SQIVND (reference sequence). The CDR3 runs 15 residues. Trimming took 6 bases from V and 3 from J, leaving 15 bases between them. The CDR3 loop reads CASRPGRKDNQPQHF. Incomplete CDR3 DNA: TGTGCCAGTAGACCCGGCAGGAAGGACAATCAGCCC. Full variable domain (remainder filled in from reference TRBV19 and TRBJ1-5): DGGITQSPKYLFRKEGQNVTLSCEQNLNHDAMYWYRQDPGQGLRLIYYSQIVNDFQKGDIAEGYSVSREKKESFPLTVTSAQKNPTAFYLCASRPGRKDNQPQHFGDGTRLSIL.

On this clone itself: Sequencing ends 3 residues short of the CDR3 end; the germline J gene provides the rest. The rearrangement joins TRBV7-3 to TRBJ1-6, with 10 bases matching TRBD1. The CDR3 has 15 residues. The J segment lost 7 bases and the V segment lost 5 bases, leaving 5 bases of the junction unmatched. The germline gives CDR1 SGHTA, CDR2 FQGTGA. The CDR3 DNA, read in part, is TGTGCCAGCAGCACGACAGGGGGCATGAATTCACCC. This encodes CASSTTGGMNSP. The complete CDR3 protein is CASSTTGGMNSPLHF.

By frequency, this clone is medium-sized. The sequenced part of the CDR3 DNA is TGTGCCAGCAGCTCGACAGGGTCGGATACG. Translation: CASSSTGSDT. The entire CDR3 reads CASSSTGSDTQYF. This sequence joins TRBV7-3 and TRBJ2-3; the match to TRBD1 covers 7 bases. Read sequence stops 3 residues before the CDR3 end, and the germline J gene provides the missing end. J was trimmed by 6 bases and V by 4 bases; bases with no gene match: 4. The CDR3 sequence is 13 residues long. The germline gives CDR1 SGHTA, CDR2 FQGTGA.

Details on this clone: Sequencing ends 3 residues short of the CDR3 end; the germline J gene provides the rest. The chain employs TRBV30 and TRBJ2-7, with TRBD1 matching over 11 bases. This CDR3 spans 14 amino acids. Germline CDR1 GTSNPN, CDR2 SVGIG (reference sequence). The trim removed 2 bases at V and 4 bases at J, leaving 4 bases unmatched. The sequenced CDR3 bases are TGTGCCTGGAGTACGGGGACAGGGGGGTACGAG. Amino acid sequence: CAWSTGTGGYE. The full-length CDR3 reads as CAWSTGTGGYEQYF. Full variable domain (remainder filled in from reference TRBV30 and TRBJ2-7): SQTIHQWPATLVQPVGSPLSLECTVEGTSNPNLYWYRQAAGRGLQLLFYSVGIGQISSEVPQNLSASRPQDRQFILSSKKLLLSDSGFYLCAWSTGTGGYEQYFGPGTRLTVT.

About this clone: Coverage ceases 3 residues before the CDR3 finishes, and the germline J gene fills in the end. The rearrangement links TRBV5-1 to TRBJ1-2, with 8 positions matching TRBD1. The CDR3 is made up of 16 amino acids. Trimming took 3 bases from V and 7 from J; bases not matched to a gene: 14. CDR1 is SGHRS, CDR2 YFSETQ, per germline. The CDR3 region is CASSSDLTGGIGGYTF. The sequenced part of the CDR3 DNA is TGCGCCAGCAGCTCCGACCTTACAGGGGGGATAGGTGGC.

Worth noting for this clone: Read coverage stops 3 residues before the CDR3 terminus; the germline J gene supplies the remainder. V usage is TRBV7-8 and J usage is TRBJ1-1, with a weak D call TRBD1 (5 bases). This CDR3 is 15 amino acids long. CDR1 and CDR2 from the germline V gene are SGHVS and FQNEAQ. Incomplete CDR3 DNA: TGTGCCAGCAGCTTAGACGGGACTACCCTCACTTGG. This sequence encodes CASSLDGTTLTW. The CDR3 in its entirety is CASSLDGTTLTWAFF.

With respect to this clone: The read stops 3 residues short of the end of the CDR3; the missing end is completed from the germline J gene. The chain combines TRBV6-4 with TRBJ2-2; D possibly corresponds to TRBD2 (6 bases). With 5 bases removed from V and 1 base from J, the gap between germline ends came to 8 bases. Germline lookup yields CDR1 MRHNA and CDR2 SNTAGT. The CDR3 spans 14 residues. CDR3 DNA, as far as it was read: TGTGCCAGCAGTTTTAGCGGGAACACCGGGGAG. It specifies CASSFSGNTGE. The full CDR3 is CASSFSGNTGELFF.

Turning to this clone: The read finishes 3 residues shy of the CDR3 end, and the germline J gene is used to complete it. Other DNA sequences of this sample code for an identical CDR3. The chain uses TRBV18 and TRBJ1-1, with TRBD1 identical over 9 bases. The CDR3 covers 13 residues. Germline lookup yields CDR1 KGHSH and CDR2 LQKENI. The chain's CDR3 is CASSRDRVAEAFF. The CDR3 bases that were read are TGTGCCAGCTCACGGGACAGGGTGGCCGAA.